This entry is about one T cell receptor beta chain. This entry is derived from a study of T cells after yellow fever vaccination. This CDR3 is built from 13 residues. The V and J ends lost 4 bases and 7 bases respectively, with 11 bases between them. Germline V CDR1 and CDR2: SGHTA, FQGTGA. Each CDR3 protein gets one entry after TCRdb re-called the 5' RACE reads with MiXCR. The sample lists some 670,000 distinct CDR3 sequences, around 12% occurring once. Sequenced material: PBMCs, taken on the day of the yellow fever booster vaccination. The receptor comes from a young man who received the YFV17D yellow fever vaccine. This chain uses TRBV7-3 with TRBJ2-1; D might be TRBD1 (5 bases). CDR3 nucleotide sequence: TGTGCCAGCAGCTCCAATAAGGGGAATGAGCAGTTCTTC. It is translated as CASSSNKGNEQFF.